The 18 T cell receptor beta chains listed next were all sequenced from one sample in a study of T cells in Graves' hyperthyroidism and ophthalmopathy. Regions amplified from RNA transcripts were the TCR beta CDR3 regions. The TCR CDR3 was amplified in a first-round RT-PCR using the HTBI primer set. One entry per CDR3 protein results from TCRdb running MiXCR on the multiplex PCR reads. The sample lists some 560,000 distinct CDR3 sequences, 14% occurring once. The sample taken for sequencing was blood. These receptor sequences come from a woman in her 40s with Graves' hyperthyroidism.

This chain links TRBV15 with TRBJ2-1; D may be TRBD1 or TRBD2 (5 bases each). CDR3 length: 14 residues. CDR1 LNHNV and CDR2 YYDKDF come from the germline V gene (reference sequence). V was clipped by 4 bases and J by 5 bases, with 12 bases between them. In DNA, the CDR3 is TGTGCCACCAGCATCGGGACCGAAGACAATGAGCAGTTCTTC. Translation gives CATSIGTEDNEQFF.

The genes are TRBV6-2 or TRBV6-3 and TRBJ2-5; D remains unclear. Germline CDR1 and CDR2: MNHEY and SVGEGT. The V end was cut by 5 bases, the J end by 5 bases, with 9 bases between. The CDR3 covers 12 residues. The CDR3 sequence is CASSGLAETQYF. The CDR3 coding sequence is TGTGCCAGCAGTGGGCTGGCGGAGACCCAGTACTTC.

This clonotype showed up just a few times. V usage is TRBV28 and J usage is TRBJ2-1, with D possibly called TRBD1 or TRBD2 (5 bases each). Trimming removed 4 bases at V and 7 bases at J, with 20 bases between. The CDR3 totals 16 residues. CDR1 and CDR2 (germline): MDHEN, SYDVKM. CDR3 sequence: CASSSNMGELGNEQFF. The CDR3 bases are TGTGCCAGCAGTTCGAATATGGGGGAGTTGGGGAATGAGCAGTTCTTC.

This clonotype came up many times. The rearrangement links TRBV4-1 to TRBJ2-5; 7 bases agree with TRBD1. V lost 1 base to trimming and J lost 3 bases; unmatched junction nucleotides: 5. The CDR3 is 15 residues long. The germline V gene encodes CDR1 MGHRA and CDR2 YSYEKL. DNA of the CDR3: TGCGCCAGCAGCCAAGTCGGGACAGCAAAAGAGACCCAGTACTTC. Protein product: CASSQVGTAKETQYF.

This clonotype has ten or more counts. This rearrangement joins TRBV2 to TRBJ1-2; D uncertain. The CDR3 covers 14 residues. The V end was cut by 6 bases, the J end by 4 bases, with 15 bases between. CDR1 and CDR2 (germline): SNHLY, FYNNEI. The CDR3 protein is CASSPKTEAYGYTF. CDR3 DNA: TGTGCCAGCAGCCCAAAAACCGAGGCCTATGGCTACACCTTC.

The V gene is TRBV29-1, the J gene TRBJ2-5; TRBD2 aligns across 13 bases. The V gene's germline CDR1 is SQVTM and CDR2 ANQGSEA. This CDR3 has 14 residues. V trimming: 4 bases; J trimming: 5 bases; junction bases outside the gene matches: 4. This CDR3 is CSVGTSGGRETQYF. The CDR3 DNA follows: TGCAGCGTTGGGACTAGCGGGGGCCGGGAGACCCAGTACTTC.

This clonotype was counted many times. This chain connects TRBV28 to TRBJ1-6; 7 bases are a match to TRBD1. Germline values: CDR1 MDHEN, CDR2 SYDVKM. This CDR3 contains 15 residues. With V trimmed by 0 bases and J by 6 bases, 2 bases remained unmatched. CDR3 amino acids: CASSLWYRGNSPLHF. In nucleotides, the CDR3 is TGTGCCAGCAGTTTATGGTACAGGGGTAATTCACCCCTCCACTTT.

The chain couples TRBV7-8 to TRBJ2-7; 10 nucleotides agree with TRBD1. Germline loops: CDR1 SGHVS, CDR2 FQNEAQ. Trimming cost V 5 bases and J 7 bases; bases outside gene matches: 11. The CDR3 is made up of 15 amino acids. The CDR3 spells CASSPRTGGSKEQYF. The CDR3 DNA is TGTGCCAGCAGCCCGCGGACAGGGGGGTCGAAGGAGCAGTACTTC.

This clonotype was recorded many times. The chain uses TRBV3-1 and TRBJ2-7; 8 bases align to TRBD2. Germline CDR1 reads LGHDT; CDR2 reads YNNKEL (reference sequence). With 4 bases clipped from V and 9 bases from J, the junction kept 11 bases outside the gene matches. CDR3 length: 14 residues. The CDR3 DNA reads as TGTGCCAGCAGCCCTCTCAGCGGGAGTCGAGGGCAGTACTTC. This gives the protein CASSPLSGSRGQYF.

The chain is built from TRBV20-1 and TRBJ2-1, with a tentative D call TRBD1 (5 bases). The V gene lost 6 bases and the J gene lost 9 bases, with 15 bases spanning the gap. CDR3 length: 12 amino acids. Per germline, CDR1 DFQATT and CDR2 SNEGSKA (reference sequence). The chain's CDR3 is CSAIGVVAEQFF. The DNA for the CDR3 is TGCAGTGCGATAGGGGTGGTGGCTGAGCAGTTCTTC.

V is TRBV25-1 and J is TRBJ2-1, with 10 bases aligning to TRBD2. The CDR3 contains 15 residues. V was clipped by 10 bases and J by 2 bases; unmatched bases: 8. Looked up from germline, CDR1 is MGHDK and CDR2 is SYGVNS. CDR3 in amino acids: CATSEREGTYNEQFF. DNA for the CDR3: TGTGCCACCTCCGAGCGGGAGGGCACCTACAATGAGCAGTTCTTC. Full variable domain (rest looked up from reference TRBV25-1 and TRBJ2-1): EADIYQTPRYLVIGTGKKITLECSQTMGHDKMYWYQQDPGMELHLIHYSYGVNSTEKGDLSSESTVSRIRTEHFPLTLESARPSHTSQYLCATSEREGTYNEQFFGPGTRLTVL.

This clonotype was counted ten times or more. This CDR3 is CASILLPGQGTNEQFF. CDR3 DNA: TGTGCCAGCATACTCTTACCTGGACAGGGAACGAATGAGCAGTTCTTC. The chain is built from TRBV27 and TRBJ2-1; TRBD1 aligns across 8 bases. The CDR3 has 16 amino acids. J lost 7 bases, V lost 7 bases, and 15 bases had no gene match. Per the germline V gene, CDR1 is MNHEY and CDR2 is SMNVEV (reference sequence).

This clonotype was detected many times. The rearrangement uses TRBV5-1 and TRBJ2-7, with D possibly being TRBD2 (6 bases). This CDR3 is 13 amino acids long. Germline V gene lookup returns CDR1 SGHRS and CDR2 YFSETQ. V was trimmed by 4 bases and J by 1 base, leaving 9 bases between them. The CDR3 DNA follows: TGCGCCAGCAGCGGGGGGACTTCCTACGAGCAGTACTTC. Translated: CASSGGTSYEQYF.

This clonotype was counted only a few times. The chain combines TRBV2 with TRBJ1-5; the D is unclear. Trimming shortened V by 0 bases and J by 1 base, and 4 bases separated the two germline ends. CDR1 is SNHLY, CDR2 FYNNEI, per germline. The CDR3 loop spans 14 amino acids. In nucleotides, the CDR3 is TGTGCCAGCAGTGAAGCATACAGCAATCAGCCCCAGCATTTT. This translates into CASSEAYSNQPQHF.

This clonotype came up many times. J is TRBJ2-1 and V is TRBV11-2; 8 nucleotides line up with TRBD2. Germline lookup yields CDR1 SGHAT and CDR2 FQNNGV. CDR3 length equals 17 residues. Unmatched junction bases numbered 9, after V lost 4 bases and J lost 1 base. The CDR3 nucleotides are TGTGCCAGCAGCTCAACCCAACTAGCGGCATCCTACAATGAGCAGTTCTTC. Encoded protein: CASSSTQLAASYNEQFF.

In its sample, this clonotype was seen many times. This chain joins TRBV7-6 and TRBJ2-7; the D gene is possibly TRBD2 (6 bases). Per the germline V gene, CDR1 is SGHVS and CDR2 is FNYEAQ. V shed 3 bases and J shed 3 bases, with 12 bases lying between them. The CDR3 extends over 14 amino acids. CDR3: CASSFSDGGYEQYF. CDR3 DNA: TGTGCCAGCAGCTTTTCCGACGGGGGCTACGAGCAGTACTTC.

This clonotype was counted between two and nine times. The chain uses TRBV28 and TRBJ1-5; a possible D gene is TRBD1 (5 bases). The germline V gene has CDR1 MDHEN and CDR2 SYDVKM. This CDR3 is 14 amino acids long. Trimming took 6 bases from V and 0 from J, leaving 9 bases between them. The DNA for the CDR3 is TGTGCCAGCAGAAACAGGTATAGCAATCAGCCCCAGCATTTT. Residues: CASRNRYSNQPQHF.

The sample holds many counts of this clonotype. The CDR3 DNA reads as TGTGCCAGCAGTTACCAAGCTAGCGTAAGCTCCTACAATGAGCAGTTCTTC. Translating gives CASSYQASVSSYNEQFF. J is TRBJ2-1 and V is TRBV6-6, with D perhaps TRBD2 (6 bases). Per the germline V gene, CDR1 is MNHNY and CDR2 is SVGAGI (reference sequence). The CDR3 has 17 residues. Trimming removed 2 bases from V and 0 bases from J, with 14 bases in between.